Listed below are T cell receptor beta chains from one sample, sequenced in a study of spatial heterogeneity in lung cancer. TCRdb itself ran the 5' RACE reads through MiXCR, one entry per CDR3 protein. This sample has 8,000 to 10,000 distinct CDR3 sequences, with under 6.5% found just once. The sample was lung tumor tissue, taken at surgery. The receptors derive from a male donor with early-stage non-small cell lung cancer. CDR3s include the opening cysteine and the closing phenylalanine or tryptophan. D genes are given only for firm matches. The size entry is marked missing in some rows and otherwise reads once, few, many or a size class.

clone size,V gene,D gene,J gene,CDR3 protein,CDR3 DNA
many,TRBV30,TRBD1,TRBJ2-2,CAWSPGTGYTGELFF,TGTGCCTGGAGTCCCGGGACAGGGTACACCGGGGAGCTGTTTTTT
few,TRBV6-2/TRBV6-3,TRBD2,TRBJ2-1,CASLSPGLGNNEQFF,TGTGCCAGTCTTTCCCCGGGACTAGGGAACAATGAGCAGTTCTTC
medium-sized,TRBV20-1,.,TRBJ1-1,CSARWVGDTEAFF,TGCAGTGCTAGATGGGTTGGGGACACTGAAGCTTTCTTT
many,TRBV6-5,.,TRBJ1-2,CASRRDSYGYTF,TGTGCCAGCAGACGAGACAGTTACGGCTACACCTTC
many,TRBV20-1,TRBD2,TRBJ2-1,CSAMGSGRALYNEQFF,TGCAGTGCTATGGGTAGCGGGAGGGCCCTCTACAATGAGCAGTTCTTC
many,TRBV6-1,TRBD1,TRBJ1-1,CASTLGTAGTEAFF,TGTGCCAGCACCTTAGGGACAGCCGGCACTGAAGCTTTCTTT
many,TRBV3-1,TRBD1,TRBJ1-5,CASSQGDRAQHF,TGTGCCAGCAGCCAAGGAGACAGGGCCCAGCATTTT
many,TRBV28,TRBD1,TRBJ2-7,CAGATGTGNYEQYF,TGTGCCGGCGCAACCGGGACAGGGAATTACGAGCAGTACTTC
many,TRBV3-1,TRBD2,TRBJ2-3,CASSQDPGGGDTQYF,TGTGCCAGCAGCCAAGATCCGGGGGGGGGAGATACGCAGTATTTT
many,TRBV25-1,.,TRBJ2-7,CASSYTGYGEQYF,TGTGCCAGCAGTTACACGGGTTACGGCGAGCAGTACTTC
many,TRBV11-2,TRBD2,TRBJ2-7,CASSLRVGRLATEQYF,TGTGCCAGCAGCTTGAGGGTCGGGAGGCTTGCTACGGAGCAGTACTTC
medium-sized,TRBV19,TRBD1,TRBJ1-5,CASSGTADQPQHF,TGTGCCAGTAGCGGGACAGCCGATCAGCCCCAGCATTTT
many,TRBV6-6,.,TRBJ1-2,CASSYVGGAGYGYTF,TGTGCCAGCAGTTACGTGGGGGGCGCAGGCTATGGCTACACCTTC
many,TRBV28,.,TRBJ1-2,CASSDPFRNTF,TGTGCCAGCAGTGATCCCTTTAGGAACACCTTC
few,TRBV6-2/TRBV6-3,TRBD1,TRBJ1-5,CASRSGQASNQPQHF,TGTGCCAGCAGGTCGGGACAGGCGAGCAATCAGCCCCAGCATTTT
many,TRBV6-2/TRBV6-3,.,TRBJ1-4,CASQLRLRNEKLFF,TGTGCCAGTCAACTACGACTTCGTAATGAAAAACTGTTTTTT
many,TRBV14,.,TRBJ1-2,CASSNSRSYGYTF,TGTGCCAGCAGTAACAGCCGTTCCTATGGCTACACCTTC
.,TRBV24-1,.,TRBJ2-1,CATSDFFYGSEQFF,TGTGCCACCAGTGATTTTTTCTACGGGTCCGAGCAGTTCTTC
medium-sized,TRBV7-2,.,TRBJ2-5,CASSTGATLQETQYF,TGTGCCAGCAGTACGGGGGCCACCTTGCAAGAGACCCAGTACTTC
many,TRBV11-2,.,TRBJ2-7,CASSLPGSRRNEQYF,TGTGCCAGCAGCTTACCAGGGTCTAGAAGGAACGAGCAGTACTTC
many,TRBV6-1,.,TRBJ1-6,CASRLTAGNSPLHF,TGTGCCAGCCGACTTACGGCGGGAAATTCACCCCTCCACTTT
few,TRBV2,.,TRBJ1-6,CASSLQGSPNSPLHF,TGTGCCAGCAGCTTACAGGGATCACCGAATTCACCCCTCCACTTT
medium-sized,TRBV7-8,TRBD1,TRBJ2-2,CASTRTGQLNTGELFF,TGTGCCAGCACCAGAACGGGACAGTTAAACACCGGGGAGCTGTTTTTT
many,TRBV28,.,TRBJ1-5,CASRGGVGRYQPQHF,TGTGCCAGCAGAGGAGGGGTGGGGCGCTATCAGCCCCAGCATTTT
many,TRBV18,.,TRBJ1-2,CASSPSAGSYGYTF,TGTGCCAGCTCACCATCGGCAGGCTCCTATGGCTACACCTTC
.,TRBV20-1,TRBD2,TRBJ2-1,CSASAFRGGSLYNEQFF,TGCAGTGCTAGCGCATTTCGGGGAGGGAGCCTCTACAATGAGCAGTTCTTC
few,TRBV11-2,.,TRBJ1-6,CASSLEGDSPLHF,TGTGCCAGCAGCTTAGAGGGGGATTCACCCCTCCACTTT
many,TRBV7-9,TRBD2,TRBJ2-1,CASSSSLPTSGKTYNEQFF,TGTGCCAGCAGCTCCTCCTTGCCGACTAGCGGGAAAACCTACAATGAGCAGTTCTTC
many,TRBV28,TRBD1,TRBJ1-1,CASSSRGRRTEAFF,TGTGCCAGCAGTTCCAGGGGGCGCCGGACTGAAGCTTTCTTT
many,TRBV30,TRBD1,TRBJ2-7,CASRQGQYEQYF,TGTGCCTCCCGACAGGGCCAGTACGAGCAGTACTTC
many,TRBV2,TRBD1,TRBJ1-2,CASSSPGQGAYGYTF,TGTGCCAGCAGTTCGCCCGGACAGGGGGCGTATGGCTACACCTTC
many,TRBV5-1,TRBD1,TRBJ2-4,CASSTGDRNIQYF,TGCGCCAGCAGCACTGGGGACAGGAACATTCAGTACTTC
many,TRBV5-6,TRBD1,TRBJ1-5,CASSRRTGVHQPQHF,TGTGCCAGCAGCCGTCGGACAGGGGTCCATCAGCCCCAGCATTTT
.,TRBV10-3,.,TRBJ1-1,CAISVSSDGALNTEAFF,TGTGCCATCAGTGTATCTTCCGATGGGGCGCTGAACACTGAAGCTTTCTTT
many,TRBV29-1,TRBD2,TRBJ2-2,CSVLAGGNTGELFF,TGCAGCGTGTTAGCGGGAGGGAACACCGGGGAGCTGTTTTTT
many,TRBV15,.,TRBJ1-4,CATSSSFAGNEKLFF,TGTGCCACCAGCAGCAGTTTTGCGGGTAATGAAAAACTGTTTTTT
many,TRBV28,TRBD2,TRBJ2-3,CASSLGGLGSDTQYF,TGTGCCAGCAGCCTAGGGGGACTAGGATCAGATACGCAGTATTTT
many,TRBV9,.,TRBJ2-4,CASSVAGQGIQYF,TGTGCCAGCAGCGTAGCAGGGCAAGGCATTCAGTACTTC
medium-sized,TRBV7-8,.,TRBJ2-2,CASSLSAGELFF,TGTGCCAGCAGCTTAAGCGCCGGGGAGCTGTTTTTT
many,TRBV25-1,.,TRBJ1-1,CASSETGTEAFF,TGTGCCAGCAGTGAAACTGGGACTGAAGCTTTCTTT
.,TRBV12-3/TRBV12-4,.,TRBJ1-1,CASSPGRASGGTEAFF,TGTGCCAGCAGTCCCGGACGGGCCTCGGGCGGCACTGAAGCTTTCTTT
many,TRBV7-9,TRBD1,TRBJ2-5,CASSSGQGKETQYF,TGTGCCAGCAGCTCGGGACAGGGGAAAGAGACCCAGTACTTC
many,TRBV5-1,.,TRBJ2-5,CASSLIGETQYF,TGCGCCAGCAGCTTGATCGGAGAGACCCAGTACTTC
.,TRBV5-1,TRBD2,TRBJ2-7,CASSFTSGLSHEQYF,TGCGCCAGCAGCTTCACTAGCGGGTTGAGCCACGAGCAGTACTTC
few,TRBV20-1,.,TRBJ2-1,CSARPLLSSYNEQFF,TGCAGTGCACGTCCCCTCTTAAGCTCCTACAATGAGCAGTTCTTC
.,TRBV7-2,TRBD2,TRBJ2-2,CASSLTSGSVAGELFF,TGTGCCAGCAGCTTAACTAGCGGCTCTGTCGCCGGGGAGCTGTTTTTT
medium-sized,TRBV30,.,TRBJ2-1,CAWRSYNEQFF,TGTGCCTGGAGGTCCTACAATGAGCAGTTCTTC
many,TRBV12-3/TRBV12-4,.,TRBJ1-2,CASSLEGRGGYTF,TGTGCCAGCAGTTTAGAGGGAAGAGGTGGCTACACCTTC
many,TRBV20-1,TRBD2,TRBJ2-7,CSASTSGTYEQYF,TGCAGTGCTAGTACTAGCGGAACCTACGAGCAGTACTTC
many,TRBV10-3,TRBD1,TRBJ1-1,CAVGRTGFDTEAFF,TGTGCCGTCGGACGGACAGGGTTCGACACTGAAGCTTTCTTT
medium-sized,TRBV5-5,.,TRBJ1-1,CASSSYSGLNTEAFF,TGTGCCAGCAGCTCTTACTCGGGGTTGAACACTGAAGCTTTCTTT
many,TRBV18,.,TRBJ2-7,CASSPLRGGEQYF,TGTGCCAGCTCACCACTTAGGGGCGGCGAGCAGTACTTC
many,TRBV24-1,.,TRBJ2-4,CATSDRTAGQGKNIQYF,TGTGCCACCAGTGACCGAACGGCGGGGCAAGGCAAAAACATTCAGTACTTC
many,TRBV29-1,TRBD1,TRBJ1-2,CSVQDREGYGYTF,TGCAGCGTTCAGGACAGGGAGGGCTATGGCTACACCTTC
many,TRBV3-1,.,TRBJ2-5,CASSQDFTDQETQYF,TGTGCCAGCAGCCAAGATTTTACAGATCAAGAGACCCAGTACTTC
many,TRBV5-6,.,TRBJ2-3,CASSSPVRGDTQYF,TGTGCCAGCAGCTCGCCGGTGCGAGGAGATACGCAGTATTTT
many,TRBV12-3/TRBV12-4,.,TRBJ2-7,CASSFYSAGTNYEQYF,TGTGCCAGCAGTTTTTATTCCGCCGGGACAAACTACGAGCAGTACTTC
many,TRBV5-5,TRBD1,TRBJ1-3,CASSLSGQGNTIYF,TGTGCCAGCAGCTTAAGCGGACAGGGGAACACCATATATTTT
many,TRBV12-5,.,TRBJ1-5,CASGSGQLLNQPQHF,TGTGCTAGTGGTTCAGGACAGCTTCTCAATCAGCCCCAGCATTTT
many,TRBV5-1,TRBD2,TRBJ2-1,CASSLEKARGEFF,TGCGCCAGCAGCTTGGAAAAAGCTCGGGGGGAGTTCTTC